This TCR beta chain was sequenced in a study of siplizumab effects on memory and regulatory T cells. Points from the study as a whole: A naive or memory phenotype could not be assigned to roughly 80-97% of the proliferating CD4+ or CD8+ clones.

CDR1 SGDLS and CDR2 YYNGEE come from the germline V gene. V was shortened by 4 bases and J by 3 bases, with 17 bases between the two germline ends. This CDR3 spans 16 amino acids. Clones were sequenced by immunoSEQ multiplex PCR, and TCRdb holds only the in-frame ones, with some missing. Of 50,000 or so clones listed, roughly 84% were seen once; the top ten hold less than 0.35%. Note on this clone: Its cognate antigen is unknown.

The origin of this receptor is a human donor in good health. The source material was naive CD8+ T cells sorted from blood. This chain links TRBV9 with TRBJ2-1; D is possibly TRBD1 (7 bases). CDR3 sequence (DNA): TGTGCCAGCAGCTCCCGCAGGGGGGACGACTACAATGAGCAGTTCTTC. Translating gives CASSSRRGDDYNEQFF. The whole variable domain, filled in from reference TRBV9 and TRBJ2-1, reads DSGVTQTPKHLITATGQRVTLRCSPRSGDLSVYWYQQSLDQGLQFLIQYYNGEERAKGNILERFSAQQFPDLHSELNLSSLELGDSALYFCASSSRRGDDYNEQFFGPGTRLTVL.